These T cell receptor beta chains were read from a single sample in a study of blood T cell repertoires in COVID-19. The method was immunoSEQ multiplex PCR; TCRdb's version includes in-frame clones alone and lacks a portion of them. Altogether more than 250,000 clones are present, 85% to 90% being singletons, with the ten largest covering around 1.7%. The specimen was PBMCs or T cells enriched from blood (not recorded which). All receptors derive from a woman in her late teens or twenties with acute COVID-19. The CDR3 runs from the conserved cysteine through the conserved F or W. A D gene is named only where the DNA matches it firmly. The size entry is marked missing in some rows and otherwise reads once, few, many or a size class.

V	D	J	size	CDR3	DNA
TRBV6-6	-	TRBJ2-2	-	CASSSRGSEAGELFF	TGTGCCAGCAGTTCCAGGGGATCGGAGGCAGGGGAGCTGTTTTTT
TRBV10-1	-	TRBJ2-7	once	CASSEIVGSSYEQYF	TGCGCCAGCAGTGAGATCGTGGGGAGCTCCTACGAGCAGTACTTC
TRBV28	-	TRBJ2-3	-	CASRRDSFTDTQYF	TGTGCCAGCAGGCGGGACTCCTTCACAGATACGCAGTATTTT
TRBV10-2	TRBD1	TRBJ1-5	-	CASSESWGQGPSPSNQPQHF	TGCGCCAGCAGTGAGTCCTGGGGACAGGGCCCTTCCCCAAGCAATCAGCCCCAGCATTTT
TRBV30	TRBD1	TRBJ1-5	-	CAWNRQGGQPQHF	TGTGCCTGGAACAGACAGGGAGGACAGCCCCAGCATTTT
TRBV30	TRBD1	TRBJ1-4	once	CAWSLRDRPNEKLFF	TGTGCCTGGAGCCTCCGGGACAGGCCTAATGAAAAACTGTTTTTT
TRBV3-1/TRBV3-2	-	TRBJ2-7	few	CASSQGPSSYEQYF	TGTGCCAGCAGCCAAGGCCCGAGCTCCTACGAGCAGTACTTC
TRBV25-1	-	TRBJ1-1	once	CASSERGIPANTEAFF	TGTGCCAGCAGTGAACGGGGAATACCAGCGAACACTGAAGCTTTCTTT
TRBV27	TRBD2	TRBJ2-1	-	CASSLSPTSGAYNEQFF	TGTGCCAGCAGTTTATCCCCTACTAGCGGGGCCTACAATGAGCAGTTCTTC
TRBV11-2	-	TRBJ1-1	-	CASSLVGAVTEAFF	TGTGCCAGCAGCTTAGTTGGGGCTGTCACTGAAGCTTTCTTT
TRBV6-1	-	TRBJ2-7	-	CASSEGLADSYEQYF	TGTGCCAGCAGTGAAGGTCTAGCTGACTCCTACGAGCAGTACTTC
TRBV28	TRBD1	TRBJ1-4	once	CASSSTGAKGEKLFF	TGTGCCAGCAGTTCTACAGGGGCCAAGGGAGAAAAACTGTTTTTT
TRBV5-5	TRBD1	TRBJ2-7	-	CASSQGDRANLSSYEQYF	TGTGCCAGCAGTCAAGGGGACAGGGCTAATCTAAGCTCCTACGAGCAGTACTTC
TRBV15	TRBD2	TRBJ2-1	-	CATSRAPSGTSYNEQFF	TGTGCCACCAGCAGAGCCCCTAGCGGGACGTCCTACAATGAGCAGTTCTTC
TRBV4-1	-	TRBJ1-1	-	CASSQFQGNTEAFF	TGCGCCAGCAGCCAGTTTCAGGGGAACACTGAAGCTTTCTTT
TRBV11-2	TRBD2	TRBJ2-1	-	CASSLGREYNEQFF	TGTGCCAGCAGCTTAGGGCGGGAGTACAATGAGCAGTTCTTC
TRBV5-1	TRBD2	TRBJ2-1	-	CASSSTTTSGVNNEQFF	TGCGCCAGCAGCTCAACCACCACTAGCGGAGTTAACAATGAGCAGTTCTTC
TRBV7-9	TRBD1	TRBJ2-5	-	CASSSIPWDRGQETQYF	TGTGCCAGCAGCTCAATTCCCTGGGACAGGGGACAAGAGACCCAGTACTTC
TRBV27	-	TRBJ1-3	-	CASSPTGDYSGNTIYF	TGTGCCAGCAGTCCTACCGGGGATTACTCTGGAAACACCATATATTTT
TRBV9	TRBD1	TRBJ1-4	-	CASSETGGHEKLFF	TGTGCCAGCAGCGAGACAGGGGGCCATGAAAAACTGTTTTTT
TRBV27	TRBD2	TRBJ2-1	-	CATSGGKGLAGGMSSYNEQFF	TGTGCCACCTCGGGGGGAAAGGGCCTAGCGGGAGGGATGAGCTCCTACAATGAGCAGTTCTTC
TRBV6-5	TRBD1	TRBJ1-2	-	CASTLQGPTNYGYTF	TGTGCCAGCACTTTACAGGGGCCTACTAACTATGGCTACACCTTC
TRBV7-9	-	TRBJ1-4	-	CASSLTATGQSEKLFF	TGTGCCAGCAGCTTAACCGCAACAGGGCAAAGTGAAAAACTGTTTTTT
TRBV11-2	TRBD2	TRBJ2-1	-	CASSRGTTIPGEQFF	TGTGCCAGCAGCAGAGGGACTACCATACCAGGTGAGCAGTTCTTC
TRBV7-8	TRBD2	TRBJ2-3	-	CASSLELAGADTQYF	TGTGCCAGCAGCTTAGAGTTAGCGGGAGCAGATACGCAGTATTTT
TRBV30	TRBD1	TRBJ1-4	-	CAWSVPTGVGEKLFF	TGTGCCTGGAGTGTACCGACAGGGGTGGGAGAAAAACTGTTTTTT
TRBV27	TRBD1	TRBJ2-7	-	CASSSSPGQGSEQYF	TGTGCCAGCAGTTCGTCCCCGGGACAGGGAAGCGAGCAGTACTTC
TRBV6-5	TRBD2	TRBJ2-1	-	CASSLLAGGPRNEQFF	TGTGCCAGCAGTTTATTAGCGGGAGGGCCCAGAAATGAGCAGTTCTTC
TRBV7-9	-	TRBJ1-2	once	CASSLVGANYGYTF	TGTGCCAGCAGCTTAGTGGGGGCCAACTATGGCTACACCTTC
TRBV19	-	TRBJ1-1	-	CASRLDDRMNTEAFF	TGTGCCAGTAGACTAGATGACAGGATGAACACTGAAGCTTTCTTT
TRBV3-1/TRBV3-2	-	TRBJ1-2	-	CASSQTGGAGVGYTF	TGTGCCAGCAGCCAGACTGGGGGGGCGGGTGTTGGCTACACCTTC
TRBV3-1/TRBV3-2	-	TRBJ1-1	once	CASSQVITGLPEAFF	TGTGCCAGCAGCCAAGTCATCACGGGGTTACCTGAAGCTTTCTTT
TRBV5-4	-	TRBJ2-4	-	CASSFGAALAKNIQYF	TGTGCCAGCAGCTTCGGTGCGGCACTAGCCAAAAACATTCAGTACTTC
TRBV12-3/TRBV12-4	-	TRBJ2-7	-	CASTHQGITEQYF	TGTGCCAGCACCCATCAGGGGATCACCGAGCAGTACTTC
TRBV6-1	-	TRBJ2-7	-	CASSLQGYEQYF	TGTGCCAGCAGCCTACAGGGCTACGAGCAGTACTTC
TRBV29-1	-	TRBJ2-7	-	CSVVADTYEQYF	TGCAGCGTTGTCGCGGACACATACGAGCAGTACTTC
TRBV13	-	TRBJ1-6	-	CASSHSREGNSPLHF	TGTGCCAGCAGCCATAGCCGGGAGGGGAATTCACCCCTCCACTTT
TRBV3-1/TRBV3-2	-	TRBJ2-7	-	CASSHTSPRGEQYF	TGTGCCAGCAGCCATACTTCTCCTCGGGGCGAGCAGTACTTC
TRBV3-1/TRBV3-2	-	TRBJ1-4	-	CASSHRTPGAEKLFF	TGTGCCAGCAGCCACCGGACACCTGGAGCTGAAAAACTGTTTTTT
TRBV6-5	-	TRBJ1-1	-	CASSYSAGVNTEAFF	TGTGCCAGCAGTTACTCCGCAGGGGTGAACACTGAAGCTTTCTTT
TRBV30	-	TRBJ2-1	-	CAWSGGQGSYNSYNEQFF	TGTGCCTGGAGTGGGGGGCAGGGGTCTTATAACTCCTACAATGAGCAGTTCTTC
TRBV7-2	-	TRBJ1-5	-	CASSPTTGSSEQPQHF	TGTGCCAGCAGCCCAACCACAGGGTCTTCGGAACAGCCCCAGCATTTT
TRBV11-3	-	TRBJ1-3	-	CASSQNSGNTIYF	TGTGCCAGCAGCCAGAACTCTGGAAACACCATATATTTT
TRBV28	-	TRBJ2-2	-	CASSPAGDTGELFF	TGTGCCAGCAGTCCCGCAGGGGACACCGGGGAGCTGTTTTTT
TRBV27	TRBD1	TRBJ1-1	-	CASSPRRDRGTEAFF	TGTGCCAGCAGTCCGAGGAGGGACAGGGGCACTGAAGCTTTCTTT
TRBV28	TRBD2	TRBJ2-1	-	CATALAGGDNEQFF	TGTGCCACCGCCCTAGCGGGAGGGGACAATGAGCAGTTCTTC
TRBV6-6	TRBD2	TRBJ2-7	once	CASSYGGRYEQYF	TGTGCCAGCAGTTATGGCGGGAGGTACGAGCAGTACTTC
TRBV6-5	-	TRBJ2-6	-	CASSSGAGANVLTF	TGTGCCAGCAGTTCAGGGGCGGGGGCCAACGTCCTGACTTTC
TRBV6-5	TRBD1	TRBJ2-3	once	CASSYSTGVTDTQYF	TGTGCCAGCAGTTACTCGACAGGGGTCACAGATACGCAGTATTTT
TRBV7-2	TRBD2	TRBJ2-7	-	CASSLHAGGSYEQYF	TGTGCCAGCAGCTTACATGCGGGGGGCTCCTACGAGCAGTACTTC
TRBV11-3	-	TRBJ2-1	-	CASSLDGRDGVDEQFF	TGTGCCAGCAGCTTAGATGGCAGGGATGGGGTGGATGAGCAGTTCTTC
TRBV27	-	TRBJ2-2	-	CASRIGGTNTGELFF	TGTGCCAGCAGGATAGGGGGAACGAACACCGGGGAGCTGTTTTTT
TRBV7-6	TRBD1	TRBJ2-7	once	CASSLTGGYEQYF	TGTGCCAGCAGCTTGACAGGGGGATACGAGCAGTACTTC
TRBV5-1	-	TRBJ2-7	-	CASSFGPYEQYF	TGCGCCAGCAGCTTTGGCCCCTACGAGCAGTACTTC